This T cell receptor beta chain was retrieved from a study of vaccination and CD4 T cells after COVID-19. Regarding treatment: approximately 9-day PBMC culture with coronavirus spike peptide pools or control peptides (ViraFEST assay). For ViraFEST, peptide pools expanded antigen-specific T cells, after which the TCRs were sequenced. Sequencing of the DNA from cultured CD4+ T cells was carried out with the Oncomine TCR Beta short-read assay. TCRdb passed the PCR reads through MiXCR, listing each CDR3 protein once. The sample yields about 20,000 distinct CDR3 sequences, approximately 51% seen once. Turning to this clonotype: Its specificity is not known.

This CDR3 contains 17 residues. CDR1 is LGHNA and CDR2 is YNFKEQ in the germline V gene. V lost 0 bases, J lost 1 base, and 16 bases lay in between. Sequencing was carried out using CD4+ T cells from blood, cultured in vitro. The chain couples TRBV4-2 to TRBJ2-7; the D gene is possibly TRBD2 (5 bases). The clonotype was recovered from a human donor who had recovered from COVID-19. This CDR3 is CASSQDYAAKRSYEQYF. CDR3 coding DNA: TGTGCCAGCAGCCAAGATTATGCAGCCAAGCGGTCCTACGAGCAGTACTTC.